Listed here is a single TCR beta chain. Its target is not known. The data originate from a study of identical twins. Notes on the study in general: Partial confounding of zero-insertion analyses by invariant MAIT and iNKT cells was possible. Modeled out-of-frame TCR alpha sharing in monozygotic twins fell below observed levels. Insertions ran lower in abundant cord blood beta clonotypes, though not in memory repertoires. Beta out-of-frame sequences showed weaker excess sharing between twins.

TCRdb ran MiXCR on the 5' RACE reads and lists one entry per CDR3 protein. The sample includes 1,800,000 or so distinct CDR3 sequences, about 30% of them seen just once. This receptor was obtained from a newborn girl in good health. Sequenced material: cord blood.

The CDR3 DNA sequence: TGTGCCAGCAGTCCATATCCCACAAGCAATCAGCCCCAGCATTTT. Translating it yields CASSPYPTSNQPQHF. This chain uses TRBV27 with TRBJ1-5; unclear D gene. V was cut by 5 bases and J by 1 base, with 12 bases left in between. Per the germline V gene, CDR1 is MNHEY and CDR2 is SMNVEV (reference sequence). CDR3 length: 15 residues.